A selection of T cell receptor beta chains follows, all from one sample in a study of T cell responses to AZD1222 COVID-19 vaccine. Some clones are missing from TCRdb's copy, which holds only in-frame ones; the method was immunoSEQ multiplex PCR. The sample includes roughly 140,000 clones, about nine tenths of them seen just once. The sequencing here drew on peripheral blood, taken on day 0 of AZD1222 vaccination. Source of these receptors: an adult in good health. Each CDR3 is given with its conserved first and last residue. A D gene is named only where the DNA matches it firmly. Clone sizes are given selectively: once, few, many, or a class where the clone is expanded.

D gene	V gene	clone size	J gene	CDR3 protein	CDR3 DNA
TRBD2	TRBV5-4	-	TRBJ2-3	CASSALAGSTDTQYF	TGTGCCAGCAGCGCACTAGCGGGAAGCACAGATACGCAGTATTTT
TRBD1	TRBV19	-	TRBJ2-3	CATRPGGLSTDTQYF	TGTGCCACCCGGCCAGGGGGCCTTAGCACAGATACGCAGTATTTT
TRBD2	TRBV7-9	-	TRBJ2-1	CASSEGTSGRNEQFF	TGTGCCAGCAGCGAAGGGACTAGCGGGAGAAATGAGCAGTTCTTC
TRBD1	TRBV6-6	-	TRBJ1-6	CASSYLTGVNSPLHF	TGTGCCAGCAGTTACTTGACAGGGGTAAATTCACCCCTCCACTTT
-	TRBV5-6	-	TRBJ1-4	CASSLQGVTNEKLFF	TGTGCCAGCAGCTTGCAGGGTGTCACTAATGAAAAACTGTTTTTT
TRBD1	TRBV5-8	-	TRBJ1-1	CASSPWTGGTEAFF	TGTGCCAGCAGCCCCTGGACAGGGGGCACTGAAGCTTTCTTT
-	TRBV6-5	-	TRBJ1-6	CASTPSGYMDSPLHF	TGTGCCAGCACCCCGTCTGGCTACATGGATTCACCCCTCCACTTT
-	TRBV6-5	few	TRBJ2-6	CASKRISGANVLTF	TGTGCCAGCAAAAGGATCTCTGGGGCCAACGTCCTGACTTTC
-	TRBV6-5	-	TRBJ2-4	CASSYLGFGKNIQYF	TGTGCCAGCAGTTACCTCGGGTTTGGCAAAAACATTCAGTACTTC
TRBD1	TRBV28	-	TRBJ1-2	CASSLRGPRSGYTF	TGTGCCAGCAGTTTAAGGGGGCCCAGGAGTGGCTACACCTTC
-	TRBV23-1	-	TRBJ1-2	CASSQSAPGEESGTF	TGCGCCAGCAGTCAATCTGCCCCGGGAGAAGAGAGTGGGACCTTC
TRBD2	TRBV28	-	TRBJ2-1	CASSFLAGYNEQFF	TGTGCCAGCAGTTTCCTAGCGGGGTACAATGAGCAGTTCTTC
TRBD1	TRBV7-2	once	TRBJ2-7	CASSSKTGTGFFSYEQYF	TGTGCCAGCAGCTCGAAAACCGGGACAGGTTTTTTCTCCTACGAGCAGTACTTC
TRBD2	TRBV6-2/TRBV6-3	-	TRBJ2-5	CASSPLPGLAGGFVRTQYF	TGTGCCAGCAGCCCACTACCCGGACTAGCGGGAGGGTTCGTCCGGACCCAGTACTTC
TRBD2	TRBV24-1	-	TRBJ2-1	CATSDASGNHNEQFF	TGTGCCACCAGTGACGCTAGCGGGAACCACAATGAGCAGTTCTTC
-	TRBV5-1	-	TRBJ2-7	CASSSPGYSYEQYF	TGCGCCAGCAGCTCACCTGGGTACTCCTACGAGCAGTACTTC
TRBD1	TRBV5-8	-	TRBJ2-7	CASLHKTGKYEQYF	TGTGCCAGCTTACATAAGACAGGGAAATACGAGCAGTACTTC
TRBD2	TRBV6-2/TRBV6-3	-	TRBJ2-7	CASSYQGTSGGNLYEQYF	TGTGCCAGCAGTTATCAGGGGACTAGCGGGGGAAACCTATACGAGCAGTACTTC
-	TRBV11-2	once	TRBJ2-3	CASSLVPSTSTDTQYF	TGTGCCAGCAGCTTAGTACCAAGTACTAGCACAGATACGCAGTATTTT
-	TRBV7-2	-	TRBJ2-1	CASSLDIYNEQFF	TGTGCCAGCAGCTTAGACATCTACAATGAGCAGTTCTTC
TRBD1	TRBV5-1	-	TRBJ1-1	CASSWGQGALWAEAFF	TGCGCCAGCAGCTGGGGGCAGGGGGCTCTGTGGGCTGAAGCTTTCTTT
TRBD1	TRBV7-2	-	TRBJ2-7	CASSMRQGYVSYEQYF	TGTGCCAGCAGCATGAGACAGGGCTACGTATCCTACGAGCAGTACTTC
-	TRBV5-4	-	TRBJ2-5	CASSLDSGAVRAAQYF	TGTGCCAGCAGCTTGGATTCTGGGGCAGTAAGAGCGGCCCAGTACTTC
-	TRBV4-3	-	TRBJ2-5	CASSQDPGWGGETQYF	TGCGCCAGCAGCCAAGATCCGGGGTGGGGTGGGGAGACCCAGTACTTC
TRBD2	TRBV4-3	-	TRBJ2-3	CASSAYGLAGSTDTQYF	TGCGCCAGCAGCGCTTATGGACTAGCGGGGTCCACAGATACGCAGTATTTT
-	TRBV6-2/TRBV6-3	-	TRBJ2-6	CASSPKLRSGANVLTF	TGTGCCAGCAGTCCAAAACTTAGGTCTGGGGCCAACGTCCTGACTTTC
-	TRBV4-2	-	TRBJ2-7	CASSQDIGDGYYEQYF	TGTGCCAGCAGCCAAGATATCGGAGACGGTTACTACGAGCAGTACTTC
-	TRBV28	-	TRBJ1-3	CASSLFLVSSGNTIYF	TGTGCCAGCAGTTTATTCCTCGTTAGCTCTGGAAACACCATATATTTT
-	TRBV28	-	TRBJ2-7	CAISRASLHYEQYF	TGTGCCATCAGCCGGGCAAGCCTTCATTACGAGCAGTACTTC
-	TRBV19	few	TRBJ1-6	CASSLAVNSPLHF	TGTGCCAGTAGTCTGGCGGTTAATTCACCCCTCCACTTT
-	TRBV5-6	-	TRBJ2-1	CASSLEGRTINEQFF	TGTGCCAGCAGCCTCGAAGGGCGGACTATCAATGAGCAGTTCTTC
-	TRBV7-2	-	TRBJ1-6	CASSLDPGESLRNSPLHF	TGTGCCAGCAGCTTAGACCCTGGCGAGTCCCTTCGGAATTCACCCCTCCACTTT
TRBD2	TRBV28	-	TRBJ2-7	CASSSSGRPLSYEQYF	TGTGCCAGCAGTTCTAGCGGGAGGCCCCTCTCCTACGAGCAGTACTTC
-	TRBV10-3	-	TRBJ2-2	CAISESSVNTGELFF	TGTGCCATCAGTGAGTCCTCCGTTAACACCGGGGAGCTGTTTTTT